This entry lists 29 T cell receptor beta chains sequenced from one sample in a study of immune cell composition in non-small cell lung cancer. The normal lung sample lay at least 3 cm, and maximally far, from the tumour. Clones were sequenced by immunoSEQ multiplex PCR, and TCRdb holds only the in-frame ones, with some missing. The sample contains under 3,000 clones, around 73% of which appear only once. This sample was also put to use in a study of CD4 T cells in lung cancer.

Material for sequencing was non-adjacent lung tissue. The receptors stem from a human donor with non-small cell lung cancer.

This clone was found once. The chain combines TRBV10-3 with TRBJ2-1; 10 positions match TRBD2. Trimming cost V 0 bases and J 3 bases; bases outside gene matches: 5. This CDR3 comprises 17 residues. CDR1 ENHRY and CDR2 SYGVKD come from the germline V gene. This chain's CDR3 is CAISESASGRVYNEQFF. As DNA, the CDR3 is TGTGCCATCAGTGAGTCGGCTAGCGGGAGAGTCTACAATGAGCAGTTCTTC.

The rearrangement links TRBV18 to TRBJ2-7, with D unclear. V was trimmed by 1 base and J by 7 bases, leaving 11 bases between them. Per the germline V gene, CDR1 is KGHSH and CDR2 is LQKENI. This CDR3 is 13 amino acids long. The CDR3 nucleotides are TGTGCCAGCTCACCACGGCTCGGGTTGGAGCAGTACTTC. Translating it yields CASSPRLGLEQYF.

This clone was counted a few times. The rearrangement links TRBV2 to TRBJ2-5; 12 bases are a match to TRBD1. The CDR3 has 16 amino acids. J lost 5 bases, V lost 0 bases, and 4 bases had no gene match. CDR1 is SNHLY, CDR2 FYNNEI, per germline. The CDR3 DNA is TGTGCCAGCAGTGAAGCGGGACAGGGGGCATGGGAGACCCAGTACTTC. It translates to CASSEAGQGAWETQYF.

This chain uses TRBV18 with TRBJ2-3; 10 bases match TRBD2. J gave up 0 bases and V 5 bases, and 5 bases lay outside the gene matches. The CDR3 runs to 16 residues. Germline assignment: CDR1 KGHSH and CDR2 LQKENI. DNA of the CDR3: TGTGCCAGCTCAGGACTAGCGGATCCTAGCACAGATACGCAGTATTTT. This translates into CASSGLADPSTDTQYF.

The chain carries TRBV5-1 and TRBJ1-1; D gene unclear. Germline CDR1 reads SGHRS; CDR2 reads YFSETQ. The V and J ends lost 4 bases and 6 bases respectively, with 19 bases between them. The CDR3 spans 15 residues. CDR3 coding DNA: TGCGCCAGCAGCCCAAAGGAGGGAGGCCGGGCTGAAGCTTTCTTT. Translated: CASSPKEGGRAEAFF.

The rearrangement uses TRBV5-1 and TRBJ2-7; 11 bases agree with TRBD2. CDR3 length equals 15 residues. Germline V gene sequence: CDR1 SGHRS, CDR2 YFSETQ. V trimming: 5 bases; J trimming: 2 bases; junction bases outside the gene matches: 6. The CDR3 DNA is TGCGCCAGCAGTTCGGGTAGCGGGGGGGCCTACGAGCAGTACTTC. Translating gives CASSSGSGGAYEQYF.

This clone came up a few times. The chain combines TRBV28 with TRBJ1-2, with a possible D match to TRBD1 (6 bases). Per the germline V gene, CDR1 is MDHEN and CDR2 is SYDVKM. V was shortened by 3 bases and J by 8 bases, with 7 bases between the two germline ends. The CDR3 has 11 residues. CDR3 DNA sequence: TGTGCCAGCAGTTTCAGGGGCGGCTACACCTTC. Translation: CASSFRGGYTF.

The chain joins TRBV5-1 to TRBJ2-7, with TRBD1 matching over 7 bases. With 6 bases clipped from V and 3 bases from J, the junction kept 9 bases outside the gene matches. The germline V gene has CDR1 SGHRS and CDR2 YFSETQ. The CDR3 consists of 14 residues. The CDR3 is CASNYDRVSYEQYF. The CDR3 nucleotides are TGCGCCAGCAACTATGACAGGGTAAGCTACGAGCAGTACTTC.

V is TRBV21-1 and J is TRBJ2-4; TRBD1 is the table's D call and was not checked against the DNA. TRBV21-1 is deemed a pseudogene. The CDR3 loop spans 17 amino acids. The CDR3 DNA is TGTGCCAGCAGCGAGTACAGGGCACATGTCCCCAAAAACATTCAGTACTTC. Protein product: CASSEYRAHVPKNIQYF.

The J gene is TRBJ1-4, the V gene TRBV7-9, with D possibly matching TRBD1 (5 bases). The CDR3 totals 17 residues. From germline, CDR1 is SEHNR and CDR2 FQNEAQ (reference sequence). V shed 5 bases and J shed 3 bases, with 19 bases lying between them. CDR3 sequence reads: CASSPHSGTAANEKLFF. The CDR3 DNA reads as TGTGCCAGCAGCCCACATAGCGGGACCGCAGCTAATGAAAAACTGTTTTTT.

The genes are TRBV5-8 and TRBJ2-2, with 7 nucleotides matching TRBD1. CDR1 and CDR2 (germline): SGHTS, YDEGEE. With 3 bases clipped from V and 4 bases from J, the junction kept 3 bases outside the gene matches. This CDR3 region has 14 residues. This chain's CDR3 is CASSSGQSTGELFF. DNA for the CDR3: TGTGCCAGCAGCTCGGGACAGAGCACCGGGGAGCTGTTTTTT.

The J gene is TRBJ2-3, the V gene TRBV27; 12 nucleotides align to TRBD2. Germline V gene sequence: CDR1 MNHEY, CDR2 SMNVEV (reference sequence). J lost 6 bases, V lost 1 base, and 8 bases had no gene match. The CDR3 length is 17 residues. CDR3 region: CASSLYPPLAGGDTQYF. DNA for the CDR3: TGTGCCAGCAGTTTATACCCCCCTCTAGCGGGGGGGGATACGCAGTATTTT.

The rearrangement joins TRBV13 to TRBJ2-7, with TRBD1 matching 7 bases. Trimming removed 4 bases from V and 0 bases from J; junction bases left unmatched: 6. The CDR3 consists of 15 residues. The germline gives CDR1 PRHDT, CDR2 FYEKMQ (reference sequence). CDR3 protein: CASSSDRENSYEQYF. The CDR3 nucleotides read TGTGCCAGCAGCTCCGACAGGGAAAACTCCTACGAGCAGTACTTC. The full variable domain, with the rest looked up from reference TRBV13 and TRBJ2-7, is AAGVIQSPRHLIKEKRETATLKCYPIPRHDTVYWYQQGPGQDPQFLISFYEKMQSDKGSIPDRFSAQQFSDYHSELNMSSLELGDSALYFCASSSDRENSYEQYFGPGTRLTVT.

The chain links TRBV9 to TRBJ2-7; 7 bases agree with TRBD2. V lost 2 bases, J lost 4 bases, and 9 bases stayed unmatched. The CDR3 extends over 15 amino acids. Looked up from germline, CDR1 is SGDLS and CDR2 is YYNGEE. The chain's CDR3 is CASSVGGDLRYEQYF. The CDR3 DNA reads as TGTGCCAGCAGCGTTGGGGGGGACCTCAGGTACGAGCAGTACTTC.

The chain joins TRBV5-6 to TRBJ2-7, with 9 positions matching TRBD2. V dropped 6 bases and J dropped 0; count of bases not matched to a gene: 10. Germline assignment: CDR1 SGHDT and CDR2 YYEEEE. This CDR3 region has 16 residues. CDR3 amino acids: CASNPRGLATSYEQYF. CDR3 in DNA: TGTGCCAGCAATCCGAGGGGACTAGCAACCTCCTACGAGCAGTACTTC. Full variable domain (rest looked up from reference TRBV5-6 and TRBJ2-7): DAGVTQSPTHLIKTRGQQVTLRCSPKSGHDTVSWYQQALGQGPQFIFQYYEEEERQRGNFPDRFSGHQFPNYSSELNVNALLLGDSALYLCASNPRGLATSYEQYFGPGTRLTVT.

The rearrangement links TRBV9 to TRBJ2-2; D might be TRBD2 (6 bases). CDR1 is SGDLS, CDR2 YYNGEE, per germline. The V end lost 4 bases, the J end lost 7 bases, and 14 bases lay between the germline ends. CDR3 size: 14 residues. In DNA, the CDR3 is TGTGCCAGCAGCCCCCGACTAGTTATCGGGGAGCTGTTTTTT. Translation: CASSPRLVIGELFF. Variable domain in full (rest from reference TRBV9 and TRBJ2-2): DSGVTQTPKHLITATGQRVTLRCSPRSGDLSVYWYQQSLDQGLQFLIQYYNGEERAKGNILERFSAQQFPDLHSELNLSSLELGDSALYFCASSPRLVIGELFFGEGSRLTVL.

This chain connects TRBV6-5 to TRBJ2-3; 7 bases are shared with TRBD1. V lost 5 bases to trimming and J lost 5 bases; unmatched junction nucleotides: 10. The germline gives CDR1 MNHEY, CDR2 SVGAGI. This CDR3 has 15 residues. The chain's CDR3 is CASSQKQGMRDTQYF. CDR3 sequence (DNA): TGTGCCAGCAGTCAAAAACAGGGGATGAGAGATACGCAGTATTTT.

V and J are TRBV7-2 and TRBJ2-1; 11 nucleotides align to TRBD2. V dropped 5 bases and J dropped 4; count of bases not matched to a gene: 4. This CDR3 spans 15 amino acids. Germline-derived CDR1 and CDR2 are SGHTA and FQGNSA. CDR3 nucleotides: TGTGCCAGCAGCCCAATAGCGGGGGGGTACAATGAGCAGTTCTTC. Its protein product is CASSPIAGGYNEQFF. The whole variable domain, remainder taken from reference TRBV7-2 and TRBJ2-1, is GAGVSQSPSNKVTEKGKDVELRCDPISGHTALYWYRQSLGQGLEFLIYFQGNSAPDKSGLPSDRFSAERTGGSVSTLTIQRTQQEDSAVYLCASSPIAGGYNEQFFGPGTRLTVL.

This chain links TRBV5-4 with TRBJ2-7, with 8 bases fitting TRBD2. After removal of 0 bases from V and 3 bases from J, the junction contained 5 bases not matched to a gene. Germline CDR1 SGHNT, CDR2 YYREEE (reference sequence). The length of the CDR3 is 15 residues. The CDR3 sequence: CASSLAGGAGYEQYF. The CDR3 nucleotides are TGTGCCAGCAGCTTGGCCGGGGGGGCGGGCTACGAGCAGTACTTC.

J is TRBJ2-7 and V is TRBV5-6; 10 nucleotides align to TRBD2. This CDR3 is built from 15 residues. Germline V CDR1 and CDR2: SGHDT, YYEEEE. V dropped 5 bases and J dropped 5; count of bases not matched to a gene: 10. The CDR3 spells CASSASGRANDEQYF. The CDR3 DNA reads TGTGCCAGCAGTGCAAGCGGGAGGGCCAACGACGAGCAGTACTTC.

J is TRBJ1-2 and V is TRBV29-1; 9 nucleotides match TRBD1. The ends lost 3 bases at V and 0 bases at J; junction bases unmatched: 5. The CDR3 extends over 15 amino acids. Germline lookup yields CDR1 SQVTM and CDR2 ANQGSEA. Here the CDR3 reads CSVDGTGMANYGYTF. CDR3 in DNA: TGCAGCGTTGATGGGACAGGGATGGCTAACTATGGCTACACCTTC. Drawing the rest from reference TRBV29-1 and TRBJ1-2, the complete variable domain is SAVISQKPSRDICQRGTSLTIQCQVDSQVTMMFWYRQQPGQSLTLIATANQGSEATYESGFVIDKFPISRPNLTFSTLTVSNMSPEDSSIYLCSVDGTGMANYGYTFGSGTRLTVV.

Of note for this clone: Germline is not matched at one junction end, which may reflect a read error. The identical CDR3 is also encoded by other nucleotide sequences in the sample. The rearrangement uses TRBV7-9 and TRBJ2-3, with D maybe TRBD2 (7 bases). This CDR3 spans 15 amino acids. Germline values: CDR1 SEHNR, CDR2 FQNEAQ (reference sequence). DNA of the CDR3: TGTGCCAGCAGCCAGATGGGGGGGCGCACGGATACGCAGTATTTT. Translating it yields CASSQMGGRTDTQYF.

V and J are TRBV9 and TRBJ1-3; D unclear. The CDR3 runs to 15 residues. Trimming shortened V by 2 bases and J by 0 bases, and 9 bases separated the two germline ends. CDR1 is SGDLS, CDR2 YYNGEE, per germline. CDR3 in DNA: TGTGCCAGCAGCGTCGAGGAGCTCTCTGGAAACACCATATATTTT. It encodes CASSVEELSGNTIYF.

The chain employs TRBV18 and TRBJ1-3; no clear D gene. The CDR3 sequence is 15 residues long. Trimming took 3 bases from V and 0 from J, leaving 9 bases between them. CDR1 and CDR2 from the germline V gene are KGHSH and LQKENI. CDR3 protein: CASSPPNFSGNTIYF. In DNA form, the CDR3 reads TGTGCCAGCTCACCGCCAAACTTCTCTGGAAACACCATATATTTT.

V and J are TRBV10-1 and TRBJ2-2; 11 bases agree with TRBD2. Per germline, CDR1 WNHNN and CDR2 SYGVQD (reference sequence). V was clipped by 2 bases and J by 7 bases; unmatched bases: 9. CDR3 length: 17 residues. CDR3 in amino acids: CASSEPRTSGWFGELFF. The CDR3 coding sequence is TGCGCCAGCAGTGAGCCCCGGACTAGCGGGTGGTTCGGGGAGCTGTTTTTT.

The chain joins TRBV19 to TRBJ2-1, with 7 bases matching TRBD1. This CDR3 spans 14 amino acids. The V segment lost 5 bases and the J segment 6 bases; nucleotides outside the gene matches: 7. The germline gives CDR1 LNHDA, CDR2 SQIVND (reference sequence). CDR3 coding DNA: TGTGCCAGTAGTGGCCAGACAGGGAGCAATGAGCAGTTCTTC. It translates to CASSGQTGSNEQFF.

The gene calls are TRBV7-9 and TRBJ2-1; 11 positions agree with TRBD2. From germline, CDR1 is SEHNR and CDR2 FQNEAQ (reference sequence). V lost 1 base and J lost 10; bases outside the gene matches: 6. This CDR3 region has 15 residues. CDR3 loop: CASSLGSGRAREQFF. CDR3 bases: TGTGCCAGCAGCTTAGGTAGCGGGAGGGCGCGGGAGCAGTTCTTC.

The chain employs TRBV19 and TRBJ1-5; no reliable D call. The CDR3 runs 12 residues. V gave up 2 bases and J gave up 9 bases, with 8 bases separating them. CDR1 is LNHDA, CDR2 SQIVND, per germline (reference sequence). In DNA, the CDR3 is TGTGCCAGTAGTATAATCCGGGGGCCCCAGCATTTT. Its protein is CASSIIRGPQHF.

This clone has a handful of counts. CDR3 sequence: CASSLGAGERDEQYF. In DNA form, the CDR3 reads TGTGCCAGCAGTCTAGGGGCAGGGGAAAGGGACGAGCAGTACTTC. The V and J genes are TRBV27 and TRBJ2-7, with a possible D match to TRBD1 (6 bases). V shed 5 bases and J shed 5 bases, with 19 bases lying between them. CDR3 length: 15 amino acids. The germline V gene encodes CDR1 MNHEY and CDR2 SMNVEV (reference sequence).